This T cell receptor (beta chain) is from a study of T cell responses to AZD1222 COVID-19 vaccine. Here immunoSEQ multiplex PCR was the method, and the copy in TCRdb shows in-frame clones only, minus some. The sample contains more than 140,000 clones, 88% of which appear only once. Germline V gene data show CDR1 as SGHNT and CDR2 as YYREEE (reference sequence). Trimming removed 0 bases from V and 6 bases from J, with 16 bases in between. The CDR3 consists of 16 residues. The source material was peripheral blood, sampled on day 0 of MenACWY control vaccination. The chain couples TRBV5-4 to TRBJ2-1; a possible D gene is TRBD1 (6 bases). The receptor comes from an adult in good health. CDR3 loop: CASSLDGGSLGNEQFF. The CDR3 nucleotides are TGTGCCAGCAGCTTGGATGGGGGCAGTTTGGGCAATGAGCAGTTCTTC.